The 30 T cell receptor beta chains given below trace back to one sample, sequenced in a study of CD8 T cells in Susac syndrome. After extraction with the RNeasy kit, about 0.45 to 1 ug of the RNA was reverse transcribed using random hexamers. Using its own MiXCR run on the immunoSEQ multiplex PCR reads, TCRdb lists one record per CDR3 protein. The sample holds about 210,000 distinct CDR3 sequences, about 95% seen once. Sequencing used CD4+ T cells from PBMCs. Source of these receptors: a human donor with multiple sclerosis.

The V call is TRBV20-1, the J call TRBJ2-7; unclear D gene. Per germline, CDR1 DFQATT and CDR2 SNEGSKA (reference sequence). The CDR3 is made up of 15 amino acids. V was trimmed by 6 bases and J by 0 bases, leaving 18 bases between them. CDR3 bases: TGCAGTGCCGTTAACCAGGATCGTAGCTCCTACGAGCAGTACTTC. It yields the protein CSAVNQDRSSYEQYF.

The rearrangement joins TRBV28 to TRBJ2-7; 7 bases map to TRBD1. The junction had 4 bases not matched to a gene; V was cut back by 3 bases and J by 2 bases. Germline V gene data show CDR1 as MDHEN and CDR2 as SYDVKM. This CDR3 region has 14 residues. As DNA, the CDR3 is TGTGCCAGCAGTTTGGCGCAGGGGGCCTACGAGCAGTACTTC. Protein sequence: CASSLAQGAYEQYF.

The J gene is TRBJ1-1, the V gene TRBV5-1; possible D gene TRBD1, 5 bases. Trimming cost V 0 bases and J 0 bases, with 6 bases left between them. The CDR3 contains 14 residues. The germline V gene has CDR1 SGHRS and CDR2 YFSETQ. The CDR3 DNA reads TGCGCCAGCAGCTTGGGGACATTGAACACTGAAGCTTTCTTT. Protein: CASSLGTLNTEAFF.

The chain recombines TRBV4-1 with TRBJ1-1; TRBD1 matches at 7 bases. There are 18 residues in the CDR3. Trimming took 0 bases from V and 2 from J; bases not matched to a gene: 12. Germline-derived CDR1 and CDR2 are MGHRA and YSYEKL. This chain's CDR3 is CASSQENDRVGKNTEAFF. The CDR3 DNA reads TGCGCCAGCAGCCAAGAAAATGACAGGGTGGGAAAAAACACTGAAGCTTTCTTT.

The rearrangement links TRBV29-1 to TRBJ2-7; D unclear. Trimming removed 5 bases at V and 6 bases at J, with 11 bases between. Germline V lookup: CDR1 SQVTM, CDR2 ANQGSEA. This CDR3 spans 11 amino acids. The CDR3 nucleotides read TGCAGCGTTTGGGCAGGTAGCGAGCAGTACTTC. This sequence encodes CSVWAGSEQYF.

The chain carries TRBV2 and TRBJ2-7; D uncertain. Germline CDR1 SNHLY, CDR2 FYNNEI. The CDR3 runs 10 residues. V was pared by 3 bases and J by 7 bases, with 4 bases between. CDR3 loop: CASSDWEQYF. The CDR3, as DNA: TGTGCCAGCAGTGACTGGGAGCAGTACTTC.

The J gene is TRBJ2-1, the V gene TRBV3-1, with 7 nucleotides matching TRBD1. Per germline, CDR1 LGHDT and CDR2 YNNKEL (reference sequence). This CDR3 spans 16 amino acids. Trimming cost V 1 base and J 4 bases; bases outside gene matches: 7. The CDR3 region has the DNA TGTGCCAGCAGCCAAGTACGGGACAGCAAATACAATGAGCAGTTCTTC. Translation gives CASSQVRDSKYNEQFF.

The chain carries TRBV28 and TRBJ1-2; D possibly corresponds to TRBD1 (6 bases). The CDR3 is 15 residues long. Germline CDR1 is MDHEN and CDR2 is SYDVKM. Trimming pared 6 bases from V and 4 bases from J, leaving 18 bases between. The DNA of the CDR3 is TGTGCCAGCAGGCCAACAGGGCCAGGGAGCTATGGCTACACCTTC. Its translation is CASRPTGPGSYGYTF.

This chain uses TRBV4-2 with TRBJ2-3; no definite D call. V was clipped by 2 bases and J by 2 bases, with 8 bases between them. Germline V gene data show CDR1 as LGHNA and CDR2 as YNFKEQ. This CDR3 spans 14 amino acids. The CDR3 DNA sequence: TGTGCCAGCAGCCAAATATCCTCCACAGATACGCAGTATTTT. As protein: CASSQISSTDTQYF.

The V call is TRBV30, the J call TRBJ1-2; D unresolved. Per the germline V gene, CDR1 is GTSNPN and CDR2 is SVGIG (reference sequence). This CDR3 contains 11 residues. Trimming stripped 3 bases from V and 6 bases from J, with 8 bases between. The CDR3 loop is CAWRGVHGYTF. In DNA, the CDR3 is TGTGCCTGGAGGGGAGTACATGGCTACACCTTC.

The chain is built from TRBV20-1 and TRBJ1-1; D gene ambiguous. The CDR3 spans 11 residues. V lost 6 bases and J lost 2, with 7 bases in between. The germline V gene has CDR1 DFQATT and CDR2 SNEGSKA (reference sequence). The DNA of the CDR3 is TGCAGTGCCAACACTAACACTGAAGCTTTCTTT. This sequence encodes CSANTNTEAFF.

The chain employs TRBV19 and TRBJ1-2; D call uncertain. This CDR3 spans 14 amino acids. V lost 6 bases to trimming and J lost 4 bases, with 15 bases between them. Looked up from germline, CDR1 is LNHDA and CDR2 is SQIVND (reference sequence). The CDR3 is CASSDQEARYGYTF. DNA of the CDR3: TGTGCCAGTAGCGATCAGGAGGCGCGCTATGGCTACACCTTC.

The rearrangement uses TRBV7-2 and TRBJ2-5, with TRBD2 matching 8 bases. Germline V lookup: CDR1 SGHTA, CDR2 FQGNSA. The CDR3 covers 14 residues. V shed 8 bases, J shed 3 bases, and the junction held 8 bases outside the gene matches. The chain's CDR3 is CASGRAGGKETQYF. The CDR3 nucleotides read TGTGCCAGCGGTAGGGCGGGGGGCAAAGAGACCCAGTACTTC.

The CDR3 DNA is TGTGCCAGCAGACGGACTAGCGGGAGACGGCGATACAATGAGCAGTTCTTC. Its translation is CASRRTSGRRRYNEQFF. V gene TRBV6-1 combines with J gene TRBJ2-1; TRBD2 agrees at 13 bases. Germline trimming cut 6 bases from V and 4 bases from J; bases unmatched to any gene: 9. The length of the CDR3 is 17 residues. The germline V gene encodes CDR1 MNHNS and CDR2 SASEGT.

The chain is built from TRBV14 and TRBJ2-1, with 9 bases identical to TRBD2. The CDR3 covers 15 residues. V was clipped by 2 bases and J by 3 bases; unmatched bases: 2. Germline V gives CDR1 SGHDN, CDR2 FVKESK. CDR3 nucleotide sequence: TGTGCCAGCAGCCAAAAGCGGGAGGTCTACAATGAGCAGTTCTTC. Encoded protein: CASSQKREVYNEQFF.

V gene TRBV15 combines with J gene TRBJ2-2, with D possibly being TRBD2 (5 bases). Germline V gene sequence: CDR1 LNHNV, CDR2 YYDKDF (reference sequence). V was cut by 1 base and J by 6 bases, with 9 bases left in between. This CDR3 has 14 residues. In nucleotides, the CDR3 is TGTGCCACCAGCAGAGTACTAGATCCCGGGGAGCTGTTTTTT. It translates to CATSRVLDPGELFF.

The chain employs TRBV20-1 and TRBJ2-7, with 10 bases lining up with TRBD1. The germline V gene encodes CDR1 DFQATT and CDR2 SNEGSKA (reference sequence). The V gene end was trimmed by 5 bases and the J gene end by 3 bases; junction bases not matched to a gene: 4. This CDR3 spans 13 amino acids. The CDR3 is CSAGGQGFYEQYF. The CDR3 region has the DNA TGCAGTGCTGGGGGACAGGGGTTCTACGAGCAGTACTTC.

The J gene is TRBJ2-5, the V gene TRBV20-1; no firm D call. The CDR3 sequence is 12 residues long. V lost 4 bases and J lost 5, with 11 bases in between. The V gene's germline CDR1 is DFQATT and CDR2 SNEGSKA (reference sequence). CDR3 sequence reads: CSATDIRETQYF. The CDR3 DNA reads as TGCAGTGCTACTGATATTCGGGAGACCCAGTACTTC.

V and J are TRBV15 and TRBJ1-4; D is unclear. This CDR3 spans 15 amino acids. The germline V gene encodes CDR1 LNHNV and CDR2 YYDKDF (reference sequence). Trimming cost V 5 bases and J 3 bases, with 13 bases left between them. The DNA of the CDR3 is TGTGCCACCAGCGCCAGGATATCTTCTAATGAAAAACTGTTTTTT. The encoded protein is CATSARISSNEKLFF.

This chain links TRBV9 with TRBJ2-5; D gene ambiguous. V lost 3 bases to trimming and J lost 2 bases, with 8 bases between them. Germline-derived CDR1 and CDR2 are SGDLS and YYNGEE. The CDR3 runs to 13 residues. In DNA, the CDR3 is TGTGCCAGCAGCGGGACGGTTCAAGAGACCCAGTACTTC. Translating it yields CASSGTVQETQYF.

The chain has TRBV7-6 and TRBJ1-2; TRBD1 might be the D (6 bases). CDR1 and CDR2 (germline): SGHVS, FNYEAQ. There are 15 residues in the CDR3. V lost 5 bases and J lost 1, with 14 bases in between. CDR3 nucleotides: TGTGCCAGCAGCCGAGCTCCGGACAGTAACTATGGCTACACCTTC. Amino acids: CASSRAPDSNYGYTF.

CDR3 sequence (DNA): TGTGCCAGCAGCCAGACGGACAGGGGGCTTAACACTGAAGCTTTCTTT. It encodes CASSQTDRGLNTEAFF. This chain links TRBV3-1 with TRBJ1-1; 11 bases align to TRBD1. The CDR3 length is 16 residues. The junction had 5 bases not matched to a gene; V was cut back by 3 bases and J by 2 bases. CDR1 and CDR2 from the germline V gene are LGHDT and YNNKEL (reference sequence).

The V gene is TRBV1, the J gene TRBJ1-1; the DNA was not used to check the table's D call, TRBD1. TRBV1 is noted as a pseudogene. This CDR3 comprises 15 residues. The DNA for the CDR3 is TGCACCAGCAGCCCGGACAGGGGGCCTAACACTGAAGCTTTCTTT. It translates to CTSSPDRGPNTEAFF.

The rearrangement links TRBV28 to TRBJ1-1; D gene unclear. The ends were cut back, 3 bases at V and 8 bases at J, with 13 bases in the middle. Looked up from germline, CDR1 is MDHEN and CDR2 is SYDVKM. There are 13 residues in the CDR3. Written as DNA, the CDR3 is TGTGCCAGCAGTTTGCGATCCCTGGGAGAAGCTTTCTTT. Its translation is CASSLRSLGEAFF.

The rearrangement uses TRBV25-1 and TRBJ1-5; D is undetermined. The germline gives CDR1 MGHDK, CDR2 SYGVNS. The CDR3 is made up of 14 amino acids. The V gene lost 1 base and the J gene lost 6 bases, with 10 bases spanning the gap. The CDR3 spells CASSESGLGQPQHF. CDR3 DNA: TGTGCCAGCAGTGAATCTGGGCTAGGTCAGCCCCAGCATTTT.

The V gene is TRBV5-1, the J gene TRBJ2-7, with 11 nucleotides matching TRBD2. J gave up 3 bases and V 4 bases, and 6 bases lay outside the gene matches. This CDR3 region has 15 residues. CDR1 and CDR2 from the germline V gene are SGHRS and YFSETQ. This CDR3 reads CASSVNLAGGYEQYF. CDR3 bases: TGCGCCAGCAGCGTGAACCTAGCGGGAGGCTACGAGCAGTACTTC.

The chain uses TRBV20-1 and TRBJ1-2; TRBD1 is a possible D gene (5 bases). CDR3 length equals 13 residues. Looked up from germline, CDR1 is DFQATT and CDR2 is SNEGSKA (reference sequence). The germline V and J ends were trimmed by 1 base and 5 bases, with 11 bases remaining between them. The CDR3 DNA follows: TGCAGTGCTAGAGTGGGGGAGGTTTATGGCTACACCTTC. It specifies CSARVGEVYGYTF.

The chain is built from TRBV20-1 and TRBJ2-1, with a weak D call TRBD2 (7 bases). CDR1 and CDR2 from the germline V gene are DFQATT and SNEGSKA (reference sequence). Trimming left V 2 bases short and J 6 bases short, with 14 bases between. The CDR3 has 14 amino acids. The CDR3 nucleotides read TGCAGTGCTAGAAGGGGGAGGGCCCCCAATGAGCAGTTCTTC. This sequence encodes CSARRGRAPNEQFF.

The chain recombines TRBV28 with TRBJ2-7, with 9 bases matching TRBD2. J lost 0 bases, V lost 4 bases, and 4 bases had no gene match. This CDR3 has 15 residues. CDR1 and CDR2 (germline): MDHEN, SYDVKM. In nucleotides, the CDR3 is TGTGCCAGCAGTTCCCCTAGCGGGGCCTCCTACGAGCAGTACTTC. Translation: CASSSPSGASYEQYF.

In its sample, this clonotype was seen once. The chain joins TRBV6-1 to TRBJ1-2; D may be TRBD1 (5 bases). Germline loops: CDR1 MNHNS, CDR2 SASEGT. Trimming removed 7 bases from V and 4 bases from J, with 22 bases in between. This CDR3 is 16 amino acids long. CDR3 DNA sequence: TGTGCCAGCACTCCAATAGGGGCAGCGCCCGGCTATGGCTACACCTTC. Amino acid sequence: CASTPIGAAPGYGYTF.